This T cell receptor beta chain was retrieved from a study of immune cell composition in non-small cell lung cancer. Whole-study results and caveats: It was not proven that tumour-reactive clones equal dominant tumour-associated clones.

Sequencing used immunoSEQ multiplex PCR; TCRdb keeps in-frame clones, though not all of them. Among 7,000 to 8,000 clones, roughly 68% were seen once, and the ten largest hold roughly 8.7%. Turning to this clone: Its antigen is not identified.

The germline V gene has CDR1 SGHRS and CDR2 YFSETQ. Trimming shortened V by 2 bases and J by 3 bases, and 11 bases separated the two germline ends. This CDR3 contains 14 residues. The chain combines TRBV5-1 with TRBJ2-5, with a tentative D call TRBD1 (7 bases). Sequenced input: lung tumor tissue. The clonotype comes from a human donor with non-small cell lung cancer. This CDR3 is CASSFGGTEETQYF. The CDR3 DNA reads as TGCGCCAGCAGCTTTGGAGGGACAGAAGAGACCCAGTACTTC.